A selection of T cell receptor beta chains follows, all from one sample in a study of cytomegalovirus exposure and HLA in healthy donors. Using immunoSEQ multiplex PCR, the repertoire was profiled, and TCRdb retains in-frame clones only, with some absent. The table includes roughly 130,000 clones, less than 80% detected once. Input material: PBMCs. The origin of the receptors is a man aged 35 to 55 in good health and CMV-seropositive. CDR3s include the opening cysteine and the closing phenylalanine or tryptophan. The order of the fields is clone size, D gene, J gene, V gene, CDR3 protein, CDR3 DNA. The D gene is left open where the match is weak. The size of a clone is reported for some rows only, either as once, few or many, or as a class for expanded clones.

NA NA TRBJ1-4 TRBV11-2 CASSFIVSGEKLFF TGTGCCAGCAGCTTTATCGTTTCAGGGGAAAAACTGTTTTTT
NA NA TRBJ2-7 TRBV10-2 CASSDTRSYEQYF TGCGCCAGCAGTGATACTAGGTCCTACGAGCAGTACTTC
NA TRBD1 TRBJ1-1 TRBV7-8 CASSLYTGENTEAFF TGTGCCAGCAGCTTATATACAGGGGAGAACACTGAAGCTTTCTTT
NA NA TRBJ2-2 TRBV5-4 CASSLGADTNTGELFF TGTGCCAGCAGCTTGGGAGCGGATACGAACACCGGGGAGCTGTTTTTT
NA NA TRBJ1-2 TRBV6-1 CASSEARTRGAF TGTGCCAGCAGTGAAGCGAGGACAAGGGGCGCCTTC
NA TRBD2 TRBJ2-5 TRBV6-1 CASMSTSGRLETQYF TGTGCCAGCATGAGCACTAGCGGGCGGCTAGAGACCCAGTACTTC
NA NA TRBJ2-5 TRBV30 CAWRTGARETQYF TGTGCCTGGAGGACGGGAGCGCGGGAGACCCAGTACTTC
NA NA TRBJ1-1 TRBV7-9 CASSFSRGTEAFF TGTGCCAGCAGCTTTTCTAGGGGAACTGAAGCTTTCTTT
NA TRBD2 TRBJ2-3 TRBV11-2 CASSLLAGGHSDTQYF TGTGCCAGCAGCTTACTAGCGGGGGGGCACTCAGATACGCAGTATTTT
NA NA TRBJ1-5 TRBV13 CASSLGHVQPQHF TGTGCCAGCAGCTTAGGACACGTTCAGCCCCAGCATTTT
NA NA TRBJ2-2 TRBV7-2 CASSQTSAGELFF TGTGCCAGCAGCCAGACCAGCGCCGGGGAGCTGTTTTTT
NA TRBD1 TRBJ1-5 TRBV28 CASSRDRVSNQPQHF TGTGCCAGCAGTCGCGACAGGGTAAGCAATCAGCCCCAGCATTTT
NA TRBD2 TRBJ2-1 TRBV6-5 CASLAGINNEQFF TGTGCCAGTCTAGCGGGAATCAACAATGAGCAGTTCTTC
NA NA TRBJ1-1 TRBV18 CASSPVASNTEAFF TGTGCCAGCTCACCAGTGGCTTCGAACACTGAAGCTTTCTTT
few NA TRBJ2-7 TRBV5-1 CASRKDPQRTDEQYF TGCGCCAGCAGAAAGGACCCACAGCGGACCGACGAGCAGTACTTC
NA NA TRBJ2-5 TRBV4-1 CASSLRAGGETQYF TGCGCCAGCAGCCTCCGGGCGGGCGGGGAGACCCAGTACTTC
NA NA TRBJ2-7 TRBV5-1 CASATDEFSYEQYF TGCGCCAGCGCGACAGATGAATTTTCCTACGAGCAGTACTTC
NA NA TRBJ2-5 TRBV4-1 CASSPSRGETQYF TGCGCCAGCAGCCCCAGTCGAGGGGAGACCCAGTACTTC
NA NA TRBJ1-4 TRBV28 CASRLTGTRGGTNEKLFF TGTGCCAGCAGGCTAACCGGGACAAGGGGGGGCACTAATGAAAAACTGTTTTTT
few TRBD1 TRBJ1-2 TRBV29-1 CSGLGTGGGYTF TGCAGCGGCCTCGGGACAGGGGGTGGCTACACCTTC
NA TRBD2 TRBJ2-1 TRBV2 CASSALTSGRANNEQFF TGTGCCAGCAGTGCCCTAACTAGCGGGAGGGCCAACAATGAGCAGTTCTTC
few TRBD1 TRBJ1-2 TRBV19 CASKPRQGGNYGYTF TGTGCCAGTAAGCCGAGACAGGGGGGGAACTATGGCTACACCTTC
NA TRBD2 TRBJ2-3 TRBV30 CAWKGGGSDTQYF TGTGCCTGGAAGGGCGGGGGTTCTGATACGCAGTATTTT
NA NA TRBJ1-4 TRBV6-5 CASSYGRPGEKLFF TGTGCCAGCAGTTACGGGCGCCCTGGTGAAAAACTGTTTTTT
NA TRBD2 TRBJ2-7 TRBV5-1 CASSLTSGSYEQYF TGCGCCAGCAGCCTGACTAGCGGGAGTTACGAGCAGTACTTC
NA TRBD1 TRBJ1-5 TRBV2 CASSQGQGLGQPQHF TGTGCCAGCAGTCAGGGACAGGGTTTAGGTCAGCCCCAGCATTTT
once NA TRBJ1-6 TRBV15 CATSRAREQYSPLHF TGTGCCACCAGCAGAGCGAGGGAGCAATATTCACCCCTCCACTTT
NA TRBD1 TRBJ2-6 TRBV28 CASSQGTGAGANVLTF TGTGCCAGCAGCCAAGGGACAGGGGCTGGGGCCAACGTCCTGACTTTC
NA TRBD2 TRBJ2-7 TRBV7-6 CASSFLSGDSYEQYF TGTGCCAGCAGCTTCCTAAGCGGGGACTCCTACGAGCAGTACTTC
NA TRBD2 TRBJ2-1 TRBV6-4 CASSEAGGLNEQFF TGTGCCAGCAGTGAAGCGGGGGGCCTCAATGAGCAGTTCTTC
NA TRBD2 TRBJ2-1 TRBV28 CASSPTGTSGGNEQFF TGTGCCAGCAGTCCAACCGGGACTAGCGGGGGTAATGAGCAGTTCTTC
NA NA TRBJ1-2 TRBV19 CASSIPLGRHYGYTF TGTGCCAGTAGTATTCCCCTCGGCAGGCACTATGGCTACACCTTC
NA NA TRBJ2-7 TRBV29-1 CSVVFTLAGEQYF TGCAGCGTTGTTTTCACACTCGCGGGGGAGCAGTACTTC
NA TRBD1 TRBJ2-7 TRBV6-1 CASSWDRVSYEQYF TGTGCCAGCAGTTGGGACAGGGTATCCTACGAGCAGTACTTC
NA NA TRBJ1-5 TRBV18 CASSPLPPGGNQPQHF TGTGCCAGCTCACCACTCCCCCCAGGGGGCAATCAGCCCCAGCATTTT
NA TRBD1 TRBJ1-2 TRBV6-1 CASSILGQGAEGYTF TGTGCCAGCAGTATTCTGGGACAGGGGGCGGAGGGCTACACCTTC
NA TRBD2 TRBJ2-7 TRBV27 CASSPRGAGGRYEQYF TGTGCCAGCAGTCCCCGCGGAGCGGGAGGCCGCTACGAGCAGTACTTC
NA NA TRBJ2-7 TRBV28 CASSPQRNSYEQYF TGTGCCAGCAGTCCCCAGCGAAACTCCTACGAGCAGTACTTC
NA TRBD1 TRBJ1-1 TRBV19 CASSIPTGGVNTEAFF TGTGCCAGTAGTATCCCCACAGGGGGCGTGAACACTGAAGCTTTCTTT
NA TRBD1 TRBJ2-7 TRBV6-5 CASSHGTGGAEQYF TGTGCCAGCAGTCATGGGACAGGGGGCGCCGAGCAGTACTTC
few NA TRBJ2-2 TRBV29-1 CSVSRGGTGELFF TGCAGCGTTTCTAGGGGTGGCACCGGGGAGCTGTTTTTT
NA NA TRBJ2-5 TRBV12-2 CASRLAGEYQYF TGTGCAAGTCGCTTAGCAGGAGAGTACCAGTACTTC
NA TRBD1 TRBJ1-2 TRBV28 CASSHTGTGDYGYTF TGTGCCAGCAGCCATACCGGGACAGGGGACTATGGCTACACCTTC
NA NA TRBJ1-5 TRBV19 CASSIQVASNQPQHF TGTGCCAGTAGTATACAGGTCGCCAGCAATCAGCCCCAGCATTTT
NA NA TRBJ2-3 TRBV11-1 CASSREPRGDTQYF TGTGCCAGCAGCCGCGAACCCAGAGGAGATACGCAGTATTTT
NA TRBD1 TRBJ2-5 TRBV27 CASSSLTGGLRYF TGTGCCAGCAGTTCGTTAACAGGGGGTTTAAGGTACTTC
NA TRBD1 TRBJ2-5 TRBV6-5 CASSSRTGFGKTQYF TGTGCCAGCAGTTCACGGACAGGGTTCGGAAAGACCCAGTACTTC
NA TRBD1 TRBJ1-2 TRBV19 CASSEDRGYGYTF TGTGCCAGTAGTGAGGACAGGGGCTATGGCTACACCTTC
NA NA TRBJ2-5 TRBV7-7 CASSLRGQGLTGRETQYF TGTGCTAGCAGCTTACGAGGACAGGGACTAACCGGCCGGGAGACCCAGTACTTC
NA NA TRBJ1-6 TRBV5-6 CASSSGGRADSPLHF TGTGCCAGCAGCTCGGGAGGCAGGGCGGATTCACCCCTCCACTTT